The clone carrying this TCR beta chain has a count of ten or more. Its target is unknown. As for time point: healthy volunteer bleed at 2 weeks. The starting material, unfractionated whole blood, was used for total RNA extraction. The data belong to a study of human T cells and chemical hapten exposure. From the RACE reads, TCRdb called clonotypes with MiXCR, one entry per CDR3 protein. The sample records around 130,000 distinct CDR3 sequences, 9% to 10% being singletons. Notes on the study in general: High-frequency TCRs, those above 1 in 1000, stayed the same after DPC sensitization.

The sample comprised whole blood. The receptor comes from a male donor in good health. Some clones in this sample may be carry-over from other donors' samples.

The CDR3 region has the DNA TGTGCCAGCACCGACCCTACCGGGACAGCTTACCAAGAGACCCAGTACTTC. Translating gives CASTDPTGTAYQETQYF. The V gene is TRBV6-2 or TRBV6-3, the J gene TRBJ2-5, with TRBD1 identical over 7 bases. Germline V CDR1 and CDR2: MNHEY, SVGEGT. The CDR3 spans 17 residues. V shed 7 bases, J shed 0 bases, and the junction held 14 bases outside the gene matches.